This TCR beta chain stems from a study of shared clonotypes between healthy human individuals. Across the whole study: Those who served as donors were a couple of women and three men between the ages of 18 and 49.

For this clone: Antigen: not known.

Findings and limits, study-wide: The sole specimen, blood, was sampled, and tissue repertoires likely differ.

Sequencing was performed on unsorted PBMC DNA using ten immunoSEQ deep assay plates. Per the authors' pipeline: Filtering was not the same, since immunoSEQ gave junction-only sequences without quality scores. Sequencing was performed with immunoSEQ multiplex PCR; in TCRdb, only in-frame clones are kept and a portion is missing. The DNA was the basis for D and trimming; V, J and clone size are from that table. The top ten clones hold approximately 12% of a sample with a few hundred thousand clones, 79% of them seen once. The CDR3 sequence is 13 residues long. Germline V gene sequence: CDR1 SGDLS, CDR2 YYNGEE. Deletions cut 6 bases from V and 1 base from J, with 10 bases between.

The TCR comes from a middle-aged woman in good health. Some clones in this sample may be carry-over from other donors' samples. The chain is built from TRBV9 and TRBJ1-1; a weak D match, TRBD1 (6 bases). Sequencing was done on a sample of PBMCs. The CDR3 is CASNTGQNTEAFF. Written as DNA, the CDR3 is TGTGCCAGCAACACAGGGCAGAACACTGAAGCTTTCTTT.